The 22 T cell receptor beta chains reported below all come from one sample, sequenced in a study of cytomegalovirus exposure and HLA in healthy donors. Use of 60 Vbeta and 13 Jbeta primers characterized the PCR. Method: immunoSEQ multiplex PCR; TCRdb's copy keeps in-frame clones and lacks some. The sample records approximately 160,000 clones, over 80% being singletons. Sequenced: PBMCs. Source of these receptors: a middle-aged man in good health and CMV-seropositive.

This clone appeared a single time. The J gene is TRBJ2-7, the V gene TRBV19; D may be TRBD1 (5 bases). This CDR3 has 16 amino acids. V was shortened by 4 bases and J by 2 bases, with 18 bases between the two germline ends. CDR1 is LNHDA, CDR2 SQIVND, per germline (reference sequence). The CDR3 sequence: CASSKQGSSPTYEQYF. For the CDR3, the DNA is TGTGCCAGTAGTAAGCAGGGTTCGTCTCCTACCTACGAGCAGTACTTC.

This sequence joins TRBV30 and TRBJ1-2; D is possibly TRBD1 (5 bases). The CDR3 is made up of 14 amino acids. The germline V gene has CDR1 GTSNPN and CDR2 SVGIG (reference sequence). With 0 bases removed from V and 4 bases from J, the gap between germline ends came to 12 bases. CDR3 amino acids: CAWSVRGSAYGYTF. Here the CDR3 DNA reads TGTGCCTGGAGTGTACGGGGGTCAGCCTATGGCTACACCTTC.

The chain joins TRBV7-3 to TRBJ1-2; the D gene is possibly TRBD1 (5 bases). The germline gives CDR1 SGHTA, CDR2 FQGTGA. The CDR3 extends over 15 amino acids. The V end lost 2 bases, the J end lost 8 bases, and 18 bases lay between the germline ends. The CDR3 DNA reads as TGTGCCAGCAGCTTACAAGCGGGCAGGGTGGAAGGCTACACCTTC. Its translation: CASSLQAGRVEGYTF.

The chain joins TRBV6-1 to TRBJ2-5; D is ambiguous. Germline V lookup: CDR1 MNHNS, CDR2 SASEGT. Trimming left V 7 bases short and J 12 bases short, with 15 bases between. CDR3 length equals 11 residues. This CDR3 is CASKNTRRKYF. Written as DNA, the CDR3 is TGTGCCAGCAAAAATACCCGGAGAAAGTACTTC.

The V gene is TRBV27, the J gene TRBJ1-1; D not certain. This CDR3 is built from 14 residues. V lost 3 bases, J lost 0 bases, and 8 bases lay in between. Germline V CDR1 and CDR2: MNHEY, SMNVEV (reference sequence). CDR3 sequence reads: CASSFSRVNTEAFF. The CDR3 DNA sequence: TGTGCCAGCAGTTTTAGCAGAGTGAACACTGAAGCTTTCTTT.

The rearrangement links TRBV2 to TRBJ1-4; TRBD1 matches 7 bases. Germline V lookup: CDR1 SNHLY, CDR2 FYNNEI. The length of the CDR3 is 13 residues. V shed 10 bases, J shed 3 bases, and the junction held 5 bases outside the gene matches. In nucleotides, the CDR3 is TGTGCCAACACGGGGACAGCTAATGAAAAACTGTTTTTT. Its protein is CANTGTANEKLFF.

This chain links TRBV2 with TRBJ2-7, with TRBD1 matching over 8 bases. There are 14 residues in the CDR3. V lost 8 bases and J lost 0; bases outside the gene matches: 6. Germline loops: CDR1 SNHLY, CDR2 FYNNEI. The CDR3 loop is CASYGTGRSYEQYF. In nucleotides, the CDR3 is TGTGCCAGCTATGGGACAGGCCGCTCCTACGAGCAGTACTTC.

V gene TRBV5-6 combines with J gene TRBJ1-2; a weak D match, TRBD1 (5 bases). The CDR3 length is 14 residues. CDR1 SGHDT and CDR2 YYEEEE come from the germline V gene. Trimming removed 0 bases from V and 2 bases from J, with 8 bases in between. CDR3 bases: TGTGCCAGCAGCTTGGCCAGACAGAACTATGGCTACACCTTC. Protein: CASSLARQNYGYTF.

The rearrangement links TRBV7-9 to TRBJ2-5, with 8 bases fitting TRBD1. Germline V gene lookup returns CDR1 SEHNR and CDR2 FQNEAQ (reference sequence). The V gene end was trimmed by 3 bases and the J gene end by 5 bases; junction bases not matched to a gene: 2. This CDR3 spans 13 amino acids. CDR3 residues: CASSFDRGETQYF. CDR3 DNA: TGTGCCAGCAGCTTCGACAGGGGCGAGACCCAGTACTTC. The full variable domain, in which reference TRBV7-9 and TRBJ2-5 provide the parts outside the CDR3, is DTGVSQNPRHKITKRGQNVTFRCDPISEHNRLYWYRQTLGQGPEFLTYFQNEAQLEKSRLLSDRFSAERPKGSFSTLEIQRTEQGDSAMYLCASSFDRGETQYFGPGTRLLVL.

The V call is TRBV11-2, the J call TRBJ2-7; no firm D call. Germline V gives CDR1 SGHAT, CDR2 FQNNGV. This CDR3 is 11 amino acids long. V was pared by 4 bases and J by 3 bases, with 4 bases between. The CDR3 DNA sequence: TGTGCCAGCAGCTCCCACTACGAGCAGTACTTC. Translating it yields CASSSHYEQYF.

This rearrangement joins TRBV21-1 to TRBJ2-7; the listed D gene, TRBD2, was not tested against the DNA. TRBV21-1 counts as a pseudogene. The CDR3 has 17 amino acids. The CDR3 sequence: CASSKESGGAFSYEQYF. The CDR3 nucleotides are TGTGCCAGCAGCAAAGAAAGCGGGGGGGCCTTCTCCTACGAGCAGTACTTC.

This rearrangement joins TRBV5-5 to TRBJ1-1; no reliable D call. The V and J ends lost 2 bases and 8 bases respectively, with 13 bases between them. The CDR3 length is 13 residues. The germline CDR1 and CDR2 sequences are SGHKS and YYEKEE (reference sequence). This CDR3 is CASSFAGIPEAFF. CDR3 sequence (DNA): TGTGCCAGCAGCTTCGCGGGTATCCCAGAAGCTTTCTTT.

The chain couples TRBV6-5 to TRBJ2-1; TRBD1 matches at 7 bases. With V trimmed by 5 bases and J by 0 bases, 1 base remained unmatched. This CDR3 region has 14 residues. Germline assignment: CDR1 MNHEY and CDR2 SVGAGI. The CDR3 is CASSGTDSYNEQFF. In DNA form, the CDR3 reads TGTGCCAGCAGTGGGACAGACTCCTACAATGAGCAGTTCTTC.

V is TRBV5-4 and J is TRBJ2-7; 9 nucleotides line up with TRBD2. CDR1 and CDR2 (germline): SGHNT, YYREEE (reference sequence). V was clipped by 2 bases and J by 0 bases; unmatched bases: 3. The CDR3 length is 15 residues. The DNA for the CDR3 is TGTGCCAGCAGCTTAGTAGCGGGGGCCTCCTACGAGCAGTACTTC. Amino acids: CASSLVAGASYEQYF.

The rearrangement links TRBV25-1 to TRBJ1-2; a possible D gene is TRBD1 (6 bases). The CDR3 has 17 amino acids. The V and J ends lost 0 bases and 6 bases respectively, with 20 bases between them. CDR1 and CDR2 from the germline V gene are MGHDK and SYGVNS. CDR3 in amino acids: CASSEYGIQGYLDGYTF. CDR3 in DNA: TGTGCCAGCAGTGAATATGGGATCCAGGGGTATTTAGATGGCTACACCTTC.

The genes are TRBV30 and TRBJ1-1; the D gene is possibly TRBD1 (6 bases). This CDR3 region has 11 residues. V was pared by 7 bases and J by 7 bases, with 13 bases between. Looked up from germline, CDR1 is GTSNPN and CDR2 is SVGIG (reference sequence). Here the CDR3 reads CALGQVLEAFF. The CDR3 DNA follows: TGTGCCTTGGGACAAGTTCTTGAAGCTTTCTTT. Drawing the rest from reference TRBV30 and TRBJ1-1, the complete variable domain is SQTIHQWPATLVQPVGSPLSLECTVEGTSNPNLYWYRQAAGRGLQLLFYSVGIGQISSEVPQNLSASRPQDRQFILSSKKLLLSDSGFYLCALGQVLEAFFGQGTRLTVV.

The V gene is TRBV4-1, the J gene TRBJ2-1, with 13 bases that match TRBD2. Germline CDR1 is MGHRA and CDR2 is YSYEKL. The length of the CDR3 is 18 residues. V was clipped by 0 bases and J by 9 bases; unmatched bases: 11. CDR3 coding DNA: TGCGCCAGCAGCCAAGATCGGACTAGCGGGAGACTCCGGGTTGAGCAGTTCTTC. Translated, it gives CASSQDRTSGRLRVEQFF.

The CDR3 DNA follows: TGCGCCAGCAGCTTCCGGACAGATATCACCTATGGCTACACCTTC. Translating gives CASSFRTDITYGYTF. The V gene is TRBV5-1, the J gene TRBJ1-2; TRBD1 might be the D (6 bases). The length of the CDR3 is 15 residues. CDR1 is SGHRS, CDR2 YFSETQ, per germline. V shed 2 bases and J shed 4 bases, with 15 bases lying between them.

The chain links TRBV14 to TRBJ2-2; no reliable D call. Germline CDR1 SGHDN, CDR2 FVKESK. The CDR3 is made up of 13 amino acids. V shed 4 bases and J shed 4 bases, with 7 bases lying between them. The CDR3 sequence is CASSPLRTGELFF. In DNA form, the CDR3 reads TGTGCCAGCAGCCCTCTCCGCACCGGGGAGCTGTTTTTT.

The rearrangement joins TRBV5-4 to TRBJ2-7; possible D gene TRBD1, 6 bases. Germline loops: CDR1 SGHNT, CDR2 YYREEE (reference sequence). The CDR3 runs 14 residues. V was cut by 5 bases and J by 0 bases, with 12 bases left in between. Written as DNA, the CDR3 is TGTGCCAGCAGTCCTGACAGGCCCTCCTACGAGCAGTACTTC. Its translation is CASSPDRPSYEQYF.

This chain uses TRBV28 with TRBJ2-7, with 8 bases that match TRBD1. Germline CDR1 reads MDHEN; CDR2 reads SYDVKM. CDR3 size: 16 residues. V gave up 4 bases and J gave up 3 bases; unmatched junction bases: 11. The chain's CDR3 is CASSSFTGGAYYEQYF. The CDR3, as DNA: TGTGCCAGCAGTTCTTTTACAGGGGGTGCTTACTACGAGCAGTACTTC.

V usage is TRBV4-1 and J usage is TRBJ2-7, with 9 nucleotides matching TRBD2. The CDR3 is 16 amino acids. Germline V lookup: CDR1 MGHRA, CDR2 YSYEKL. With V trimmed by 1 base and J by 0 bases, 4 bases remained unmatched. The CDR3 is CASSQGGSGSSYEQYF. For the CDR3, the DNA is TGCGCCAGCAGCCAAGGGGGTAGCGGGAGCTCCTACGAGCAGTACTTC.